The 30 T cell receptor beta chains in this list originate from one sample, sequenced in a study of cytomegalovirus exposure and HLA in healthy donors. The PCR contained 60 Vbeta and 13 Jbeta primers. Only in-frame clones appear in the TCRdb table, and some are missing; sequencing was by immunoSEQ multiplex PCR. The sample lists over 150,000 clones; about four fifths were seen once. The sequenced material came from PBMCs. These receptors were obtained from a boy aged 2 to 10 in good health and CMV-seronegative.

The chain carries TRBV7-8 and TRBJ2-7; the match to TRBD1 covers 8 bases. Germline CDR1 is SGHVS and CDR2 is FQNEAQ. The CDR3 loop spans 17 amino acids. The trim removed 0 bases at V and 1 base at J, leaving 8 bases unmatched. DNA for the CDR3: TGTGCCAGCAGCTTAGCAGGGAGACAGGGGCTGTCCTACGAGCAGTACTTC. It is translated as CASSLAGRQGLSYEQYF.

The chain uses TRBV19 and TRBJ1-5, with TRBD1 as a possible D gene (6 bases). The CDR3 loop spans 17 amino acids. The V and J ends lost 5 bases and 0 bases respectively, with 17 bases between them. Germline V gene sequence: CDR1 LNHDA, CDR2 SQIVND (reference sequence). CDR3 sequence reads: CASSALGTFYSNQPQHF. CDR3 coding DNA: TGTGCCAGTAGTGCCTTAGGGACATTCTATAGCAATCAGCCCCAGCATTTT. Full variable domain (outside the CDR3, taken from reference TRBV19 and TRBJ1-5): DGGITQSPKYLFRKEGQNVTLSCEQNLNHDAMYWYRQDPGQGLRLIYYSQIVNDFQKGDIAEGYSVSREKKESFPLTVTSAQKNPTAFYLCASSALGTFYSNQPQHFGDGTRLSIL.

J is TRBJ2-7 and V is TRBV9; 7 positions agree with TRBD2. Looked up from germline, CDR1 is SGDLS and CDR2 is YYNGEE. Losses at the gene ends were 2 bases for V and 2 bases for J; bases not matched to a gene: 4. The CDR3 runs 14 residues. This chain's CDR3 is CASSVSSGTYEQYF. Written as DNA, the CDR3 is TGTGCCAGCAGCGTCTCTAGCGGAACCTACGAGCAGTACTTC.

The V and J genes are TRBV6-1 and TRBJ2-1; D not certain. Trimming shortened V by 1 base and J by 3 bases, and 4 bases separated the two germline ends. CDR3 size: 13 residues. CDR1 and CDR2 from the germline V gene are MNHNS and SASEGT. The CDR3 loop is CASSEVYYNEQFF. CDR3 DNA sequence: TGTGCCAGCAGTGAAGTATACTACAATGAGCAGTTCTTC.

The rearrangement links TRBV2 to TRBJ2-5, with D perhaps matching TRBD2 (5 bases). Germline values: CDR1 SNHLY, CDR2 FYNNEI. The V and J ends lost 0 bases and 5 bases respectively, with 7 bases between them. CDR3 size: 13 residues. The CDR3 here is CASSEARVETQYF. The CDR3 DNA reads as TGTGCCAGCAGTGAAGCGCGGGTGGAGACCCAGTACTTC.

The chain is built from TRBV27 and TRBJ2-1; 10 bases line up with TRBD2. The germline gives CDR1 MNHEY, CDR2 SMNVEV (reference sequence). Trimming cost V 6 bases and J 8 bases; bases outside gene matches: 13. The CDR3 consists of 16 residues. The CDR3 protein is CASSSEREGVLDEQFF. Written as DNA, the CDR3 is TGTGCCAGCAGCTCCGAGCGGGAGGGGGTTTTAGATGAGCAGTTCTTC.

This chain links TRBV6-1 with TRBJ2-7; TRBD1 is a possible D gene (6 bases). Deletions cut 2 bases from V and 4 bases from J, with 12 bases between. Germline loops: CDR1 MNHNS, CDR2 SASEGT. The CDR3 is 14 residues long. The CDR3: CASSEWGRGYEQYF. DNA of the CDR3: TGTGCCAGCAGTGAATGGGGCAGGGGATACGAGCAGTACTTC.

This sequence joins TRBV18 and TRBJ2-7; 9 bases fit TRBD1. This CDR3 contains 17 residues. V shed 2 bases and J 3 bases; nucleotides not matched to a gene: 11. The germline CDR1 and CDR2 sequences are KGHSH and LQKENI. CDR3: CASSPVGSGQGGYEQYF. In DNA form, the CDR3 reads TGTGCCAGCTCACCAGTAGGTTCGGGACAGGGAGGCTACGAGCAGTACTTC.

This chain uses TRBV5-4 with TRBJ2-5, with 14 bases matching TRBD2. The CDR3 sequence is 19 residues long. The junction had 12 bases not matched to a gene; V was cut back by 3 bases and J by 2 bases. Germline CDR1 is SGHNT and CDR2 is YYREEE (reference sequence). CDR3 in amino acids: CASSSIGLAGGWAQETQYF. The CDR3 DNA sequence: TGTGCCAGCAGCTCCATTGGACTAGCGGGAGGCTGGGCACAAGAGACCCAGTACTTC.

The chain joins TRBV5-8 to TRBJ2-3; no reliable D call. V was cut by 4 bases and J by 3 bases, with 15 bases left in between. There are 15 residues in the CDR3. Germline V lookup: CDR1 SGHTS, CDR2 YDEGEE. The CDR3 is CASSPGRSLTDTQYF. CDR3 coding DNA: TGTGCCAGCAGCCCTGGTAGAAGCCTTACAGATACGCAGTATTTT.

The table lists this clone with a few counts. The chain is built from TRBV5-1 and TRBJ2-7; 8 positions agree with TRBD2. The CDR3 length is 15 residues. CDR1 and CDR2 from the germline V gene are SGHRS and YFSETQ. After removal of 3 bases from V and 2 bases from J, the junction contained 7 bases not matched to a gene. CDR3 sequence reads: CASSSKAGVTYEQYF. DNA of the CDR3: TGCGCCAGCAGCTCGAAAGCGGGAGTAACCTACGAGCAGTACTTC.

The J gene is TRBJ1-5, the V gene TRBV19; 9 nucleotides line up with TRBD1. The CDR3 consists of 14 residues. CDR1 LNHDA and CDR2 SQIVND come from the germline V gene (reference sequence). The V and J ends lost 3 bases and 7 bases, in that order; junction bases with no gene match: 4. In DNA form, the CDR3 reads TGTGCCAGTAGTATTGGGACAGGGAGGCAGCCCCAGCATTTT. Protein product: CASSIGTGRQPQHF.

The CDR3 DNA reads as TGCGCCAGCAGCTTTTTACAGGGGAGCTCCTACGAGCAGTACTTC. Translated, it gives CASSFLQGSSYEQYF. The gene calls are TRBV5-1 and TRBJ2-7; 7 positions agree with TRBD1. V trimming: 2 bases; J trimming: 0 bases; junction bases outside the gene matches: 5. The CDR3 runs 15 residues. Per germline, CDR1 SGHRS and CDR2 YFSETQ.

The chain has TRBV5-1 and TRBJ2-1; TRBD2 aligns across 14 bases. The V gene's germline CDR1 is SGHRS and CDR2 YFSETQ. The CDR3 consists of 15 residues. Germline trimming cut 4 bases from V and 8 bases from J; bases unmatched to any gene: 5. The DNA of the CDR3 is TGCGCCAGCAGCCGCGGGACTAGCGGGAGTCATGAGCAGTTCTTC. Its translation: CASSRGTSGSHEQFF.

The V gene is TRBV19, the J gene TRBJ1-4; D is unclear. V lost 11 bases and J lost 8, with 15 bases in between. The CDR3 is 12 residues long. Per the germline V gene, CDR1 is LNHDA and CDR2 is SQIVND (reference sequence). The CDR3 spells CASRPPGEKLFF. For the CDR3, the DNA is TGTGCCTCGAGGCCCCCGGGGGAAAAACTGTTTTTT.

The CDR3 spells CASSFLEGARPETQYF. The CDR3 nucleotides are TGTGCCAGCAGCTTTTTGGAGGGGGCGCGTCCAGAGACCCAGTACTTC. The rearrangement links TRBV5-6 to TRBJ2-5, with D maybe TRBD1 (7 bases). This CDR3 comprises 16 residues. Trimming removed 2 bases at V and 4 bases at J, with 18 bases between. CDR1 and CDR2 (germline): SGHDT, YYEEEE.

The DNA of the CDR3 is TGTGCCACCAGCAGAGATTTGACGGGAGGTTCCTCCTACGAGCAGTACTTC. It codes for CATSRDLTGGSSYEQYF. The chain has TRBV15 and TRBJ2-7; 7 nucleotides align to TRBD2. The CDR3 runs 17 residues. The V gene's germline CDR1 is LNHNV and CDR2 YYDKDF (reference sequence). J lost 0 bases, V lost 0 bases, and 8 bases had no gene match.

This chain joins TRBV30 and TRBJ1-5; no definite D call. Per germline, CDR1 GTSNPN and CDR2 SVGIG (reference sequence). Trimming pared 0 bases from V and 9 bases from J, leaving 12 bases between. The CDR3 runs to 13 residues. The CDR3 spells CAWSVHEPWPQHF. CDR3 sequence (DNA): TGTGCCTGGAGTGTACATGAACCGTGGCCCCAGCATTTT. Drawing the rest from reference TRBV30 and TRBJ1-5, the complete variable domain is SQTIHQWPATLVQPVGSPLSLECTVEGTSNPNLYWYRQAAGRGLQLLFYSVGIGQISSEVPQNLSASRPQDRQFILSSKKLLLSDSGFYLCAWSVHEPWPQHFGDGTRLSIL.

This clone has just one count. The CDR3 loop reads CATSRDLQYEQYF. CDR3 nucleotide sequence: TGTGCCACCAGCAGAGATCTCCAGTACGAGCAGTACTTC. This chain links TRBV15 with TRBJ2-7; D gene ambiguous. Germline CDR1 LNHNV, CDR2 YYDKDF (reference sequence). The CDR3 runs to 13 residues. V lost 0 bases and J lost 4, with 7 bases in between.

The chain joins TRBV10-3 to TRBJ2-3; D gene unclear. V shed 2 bases and J shed 6 bases, with 9 bases lying between them. CDR1 is ENHRY and CDR2 is SYGVKD in the germline V gene. The CDR3 has 13 residues. The CDR3 spells CAISEILTDTQYF. The CDR3 DNA follows: TGTGCCATCAGTGAGATACTAACGGATACGCAGTATTTT.

CDR3 protein: CASSSRLLAGGLHEQYF. In DNA, the CDR3 is TGTGCCAGCAGTTCCCGATTACTAGCGGGAGGGCTCCACGAGCAGTACTTC. The chain has TRBV27 and TRBJ2-7; 13 bases fit TRBD2. V was pared by 4 bases and J by 5 bases, with 11 bases of the junction left unmatched. Germline V gives CDR1 MNHEY, CDR2 SMNVEV (reference sequence). This CDR3 region has 17 residues.

This clone was seen only a few times. The gene calls are TRBV7-9 and TRBJ1-1; D remains ambiguous. Germline V gene data show CDR1 as SEHNR and CDR2 as FQNEAQ (reference sequence). CDR3 length equals 16 residues. V gave up 5 bases and J gave up 5 bases, with 21 bases separating them. The CDR3 region is CASSIRDGGIGTEAFF. CDR3 DNA sequence: TGTGCCAGCAGCATCCGTGATGGAGGGATAGGAACTGAAGCTTTCTTT.

The chain has TRBV10-3 and TRBJ2-7; D may be TRBD1 (7 bases). The V end lost 2 bases, the J end lost 3 bases, and 17 bases lay between the germline ends. There are 16 residues in the CDR3. Germline CDR1 ENHRY, CDR2 SYGVKD. CDR3 loop: CAISEGQGEEYYEQYF. The CDR3 DNA is TGTGCCATCAGTGAGGGGCAGGGGGAGGAGTACTACGAGCAGTACTTC.

V gene TRBV18 combines with J gene TRBJ2-5; the match to TRBD2 covers 13 bases. The CDR3 sequence is 15 residues long. CDR1 and CDR2 from the germline V gene are KGHSH and LQKENI. Germline trimming cut 4 bases from V and 5 bases from J; bases unmatched to any gene: 4. This CDR3 is CASSQGLAGRETQYF. CDR3 DNA sequence: TGTGCCAGCTCACAGGGACTAGCGGGACGCGAGACCCAGTACTTC.

The V gene is TRBV19, the J gene TRBJ1-1; the D is unclear. Germline-derived CDR1 and CDR2 are LNHDA and SQIVND (reference sequence). CDR3 length equals 14 residues. V shed 3 bases and J shed 1 base, with 9 bases lying between them. The CDR3 sequence is CASSITGENTEAFF. DNA for the CDR3: TGTGCCAGTAGTATCACGGGAGAGAACACTGAAGCTTTCTTT.

The chain is built from TRBV10-3 and TRBJ2-6, with 13 bases identical to TRBD2. The CDR3 is 17 residues long. Germline V lookup: CDR1 ENHRY, CDR2 SYGVKD. Trimming cost V 4 bases and J 3 bases; bases outside gene matches: 3. For the CDR3, the DNA is TGTGCCATCAGTGGGACTAGCGGGAGACGTGGGGCCAACGTCCTGACTTTC. This gives the protein CAISGTSGRRGANVLTF.

V is TRBV27 and J is TRBJ1-2, with D maybe TRBD1 (6 bases). This CDR3 region has 15 residues. Trimming cost V 5 bases and J 4 bases, with 17 bases left between them. CDR1 and CDR2 from the germline V gene are MNHEY and SMNVEV (reference sequence). CDR3 sequence reads: CASSNSTGQTYGYTF. As DNA, the CDR3 is TGTGCCAGCAGTAATTCGACAGGACAGACCTATGGCTACACCTTC.

The chain is built from TRBV6-5 and TRBJ2-7; 9 nucleotides agree with TRBD1. Unmatched junction bases numbered 5, after V lost 5 bases and J lost 0 bases. The CDR3 covers 15 residues. From germline, CDR1 is MNHEY and CDR2 SVGAGI. The CDR3 nucleotides are TGTGCCAGCAGTCGGACAGGGGAGAGCTCCTACGAGCAGTACTTC. Its protein is CASSRTGESSYEQYF.

CDR3 sequence (DNA): TGTGCCAGCAGTTCCATGGACATGACCACTAGCACAGATACGCAGTATTTT. Its protein product is CASSSMDMTTSTDTQYF. V gene TRBV28 combines with J gene TRBJ2-3; D is perhaps TRBD1 (5 bases). The V and J ends lost 4 bases and 0 bases respectively, with 17 bases between them. The germline V gene encodes CDR1 MDHEN and CDR2 SYDVKM. CDR3 size: 17 residues.

This chain joins TRBV25-1 and TRBJ2-2; TRBD2 is a possible D gene (5 bases). CDR3 length: 14 residues. V lost 4 bases to trimming and J lost 5 bases, with 11 bases between them. CDR1 and CDR2 from the germline V gene are MGHDK and SYGVNS. The CDR3 DNA is TGTGCCAGCAGTGTTCCCGGAGGTACCGGGGAGCTGTTTTTT. It codes for CASSVPGGTGELFF.